The next 9 T cell receptor beta chains were all read from a single sample in a study of CD8 T cells in ankylosing spondylitis. Via MiXCR, TCRdb re-called the 5' RACE reads, giving one row per CDR3 protein. The sample carries a few hundred thousand distinct CDR3 sequences, roughly 20% recorded once. Input material: blood, either unsorted or a sorted T cell fraction (not recorded which). Receptors originate from a female donor with ankylosing spondylitis or in good health (not recorded which).

The chain uses TRBV4-3 and TRBJ1-1; possible D gene TRBD1, 5 bases. CDR1 LGHNA and CDR2 YSLEER come from the germline V gene. V lost 1 base and J lost 0, with 15 bases in between. The CDR3 contains 17 residues. CDR3 in DNA: TGCGCCAGCAGCCAAGCCCCAGCAGGGCCTTTGAACACTGAAGCTTTCTTT. Protein sequence: CASSQAPAGPLNTEAFF.

This clonotype occurred a few times. V usage is TRBV20-1 and J usage is TRBJ2-1; 10 nucleotides align to TRBD1. This CDR3 region has 15 residues. The germline gives CDR1 DFQATT, CDR2 SNEGSKA (reference sequence). After removal of 2 bases from V and 7 bases from J, the junction contained 8 bases not matched to a gene. The CDR3 DNA reads as TGCAGTGCTAGAACCGGGACAGGGGTCGCAAATGAGCAGTTCTTC. Protein sequence: CSARTGTGVANEQFF.

This clonotype was seen ten or more times. The chain uses TRBV20-1 and TRBJ2-3; 9 nucleotides line up with TRBD1. With 5 bases clipped from V and 4 bases from J, the junction kept 10 bases outside the gene matches. This CDR3 region has 15 residues. Germline V gene lookup returns CDR1 DFQATT and CDR2 SNEGSKA (reference sequence). CDR3 nucleotide sequence: TGCAGTGCTCCGAGGGCTACAGGGGGCCCAGATACGCAGTATTTT. Its translation is CSAPRATGGPDTQYF.

Here the CDR3 DNA reads TGTGCCATCAGTGAGTCGAGGCAGATAACAGATACGCAGTATTTT. Protein: CAISESRQITDTQYF. This chain joins TRBV10-3 and TRBJ2-3; D is unclear. This CDR3 comprises 15 residues. Trimming shortened V by 0 bases and J by 3 bases, and 10 bases separated the two germline ends. The germline V gene has CDR1 ENHRY and CDR2 SYGVKD.

This clonotype was detected only a few times. The rearrangement joins TRBV7-2 to TRBJ2-1; D is undetermined. The CDR3 extends over 15 amino acids. The germline V gene encodes CDR1 SGHTA and CDR2 FQGNSA. V dropped 3 bases and J dropped 0 bases, with 9 bases sitting between them. In DNA form, the CDR3 reads TGTGCCAGCAGCTTCGAGTACAGCTCCTACAATGAGCAGTTCTTC. This translates into CASSFEYSSYNEQFF.

This clonotype has just a few counts. The chain joins TRBV20-1 to TRBJ2-3, with TRBD2 as a possible D gene (6 bases). The CDR3 totals 17 residues. Germline V gene sequence: CDR1 DFQATT, CDR2 SNEGSKA (reference sequence). Trimming shortened V by 4 bases and J by 0 bases, and 20 bases separated the two germline ends. CDR3 loop: CSANAPWGVGSTDTQYF. In nucleotides, the CDR3 is TGCAGTGCTAACGCTCCTTGGGGGGTGGGAAGCACAGATACGCAGTATTTT.

A few counts support this clonotype. The chain links TRBV4-2 to TRBJ2-1, with TRBD2 matching 12 bases. The CDR3 has 17 amino acids. V shed 4 bases and J 2 bases; nucleotides not matched to a gene: 6. Germline CDR1 is LGHNA and CDR2 is YNFKEQ. CDR3 nucleotide sequence: TGTGCCAGCAGCCGTACTAGCGGGAGGTCAGCCTACAATGAGCAGTTCTTC. It is translated as CASSRTSGRSAYNEQFF.

This chain connects TRBV11-2 to TRBJ2-7, with 7 bases lining up with TRBD2. Trimming cost V 6 bases and J 3 bases; bases outside gene matches: 8. The V gene's germline CDR1 is SGHAT and CDR2 FQNNGV. This CDR3 region has 14 residues. The DNA for the CDR3 is TGTGCCAGCAGTCGGCGGGGGACCAACTACGAGCAGTACTTC. It yields the protein CASSRRGTNYEQYF.

This clonotype was observed a handful of times. V usage is TRBV29-1 and J usage is TRBJ2-3; 10 nucleotides agree with TRBD2. Germline V gene data show CDR1 as SQVTM and CDR2 as ANQGSEA. J was trimmed by 5 bases and V by 4 bases; bases with no gene match: 6. CDR3 length equals 14 residues. CDR3 residues: CSVGSSGRKDTQYF. The CDR3 DNA follows: TGCAGCGTTGGATCTAGCGGGAGAAAAGATACGCAGTATTTT.